One sample yielded the 4 T cell receptor beta chains listed below, sequenced in a study of blood T cell repertoires in COVID-19. Produced via immunoSEQ multiplex PCR; TCRdb's table is partial and in-frame only. The sample has 150,000 or so clones, 80% seen once; the top ten hold 3% to 3.5%. Sequencing was carried out using PBMCs or T cells enriched from blood (not recorded which). The receptors derive from a woman aged 55 to 70 who had recovered from COVID-19.

The chain uses TRBV9 and TRBJ2-3; 10 bases fit TRBD2. The J segment lost 2 bases and the V segment lost 0 bases, leaving 6 bases of the junction unmatched. This CDR3 contains 17 residues. Germline CDR1 SGDLS, CDR2 YYNGEE. Here the CDR3 reads CASSVGIAGGLTDTQYF. CDR3 nucleotide sequence: TGTGCCAGCAGCGTAGGGATAGCGGGGGGCCTCACAGATACGCAGTATTTT.

The J gene is TRBJ2-2, the V gene TRBV6-2 or TRBV6-3; 7 nucleotides agree with TRBD1. In germline, CDR1 is MNHEY, CDR2 SVGEGT. The CDR3 is 16 amino acids. The junction had 7 bases not matched to a gene; V was cut back by 6 bases and J by 0 bases. CDR3 nucleotides: TGTGCCAGCAGCCCGGACAGGTTCGCGAACACCGGGGAGCTGTTTTTT. This encodes CASSPDRFANTGELFF.

This chain connects TRBV2 to TRBJ1-2; D possibly corresponds to TRBD1 (5 bases). Germline CDR1 SNHLY, CDR2 FYNNEI. With 1 base removed from V and 0 bases from J, the gap between germline ends came to 6 bases. The CDR3 is 14 amino acids. The CDR3 DNA is TGTGCCAGCAGTGAAGGCAGGGCTAACTATGGCTACACCTTC. This codes for CASSEGRANYGYTF.

This chain joins TRBV5-5 and TRBJ1-4; 7 bases are shared with TRBD1. The length of the CDR3 is 14 residues. Unmatched junction bases numbered 3, after V lost 0 bases and J lost 7 bases. Germline CDR1 reads SGHKS; CDR2 reads YYEKEE (reference sequence). The CDR3 sequence is CASSLAAGGEKLFF. The CDR3 nucleotides read TGTGCCAGCAGCTTGGCGGCAGGGGGTGAAAAACTGTTTTTT.